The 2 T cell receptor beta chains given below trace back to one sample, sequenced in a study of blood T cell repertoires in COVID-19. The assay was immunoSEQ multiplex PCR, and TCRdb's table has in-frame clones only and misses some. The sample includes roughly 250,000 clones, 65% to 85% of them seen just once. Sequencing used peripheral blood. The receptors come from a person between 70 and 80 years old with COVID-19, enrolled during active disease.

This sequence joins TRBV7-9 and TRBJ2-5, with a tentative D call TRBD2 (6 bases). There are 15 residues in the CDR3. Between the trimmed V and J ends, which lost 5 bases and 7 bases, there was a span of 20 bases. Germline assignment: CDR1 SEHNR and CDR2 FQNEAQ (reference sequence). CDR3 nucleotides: TGTGCCAGCAGCCCAGGGCCGGGAGCCACCGGGACCCAGTACTTC. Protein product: CASSPGPGATGTQYF.

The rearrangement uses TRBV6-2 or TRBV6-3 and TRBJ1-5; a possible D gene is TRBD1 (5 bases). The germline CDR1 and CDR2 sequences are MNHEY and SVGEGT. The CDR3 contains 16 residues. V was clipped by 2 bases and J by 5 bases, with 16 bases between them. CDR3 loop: CASSYQHRKVDQPQHF. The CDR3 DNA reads TGTGCCAGCAGTTACCAACACAGGAAAGTAGATCAGCCCCAGCATTTT.